Listed below are T cell receptor beta chains from one sample, sequenced in a study of blood T cell repertoires in COVID-19. Assay: immunoSEQ multiplex PCR; the TCRdb copy retains only in-frame clones and omits some. The sample holds about 100,000 clones; roughly nine tenths are singletons and the top ten take about 1.7%. Material: peripheral blood. The receptors were gathered from a human donor with active COVID-19. The donor label of this sample is uncertain. The CDR3 runs from the conserved cysteine through the conserved F or W. A D gene is named only where the DNA matches it firmly.

v_call,d_call,cdr3_aa
TRBV28,.,CASRETGYSNQPQHF
TRBV10-2,.,CASRDGQNNSPLHF
TRBV6-5,TRBD1,CASRGTGGGGYTF
TRBV19,TRBD1,CASSIVRDRGSNQPQHF
TRBV12-3/TRBV12-4,.,CASSQNTEAFF
TRBV9,TRBD1,CASSERQGALNYGYTF
TRBV5-4,.,CASRSLANTEAFF
TRBV5-1,TRBD2,CASSFSGGGETQYF
TRBV4-1,.,CASSQETGEQYF
TRBV6-1,.,CASSEQVRSPLHF
TRBV5-1,TRBD1,CASSRQPTGDYEQYF
TRBV6-5,TRBD2,CASSYSSAGEGEQFF
TRBV6-1,TRBD1,CASSDPGTEETQYF
TRBV5-1,TRBD2,CASSHSGGASYEQYF
TRBV29-1,TRBD2,CSVASPGGYTDTQYF
TRBV11-3,.,CASSWTGTDTQYF
TRBV14,.,CASSLWASTDTQYF
TRBV21-1,.,CASSSRQGEQPQHF
TRBV6-2/TRBV6-3,.,CASSYSKDTGGYTF
TRBV7-3,TRBD2,CASSPTPPTLAGHNEQFF
TRBV27,.,CASSLTITTGVYEQYF
TRBV7-9,TRBD2,CASSRLAGVTGELFF
TRBV15,TRBD1,CATSRVTGVQGSPLHF
TRBV28,.,CASSGRRGTEAFF
TRBV3-1/TRBV3-2,.,CASSQVGGTYEQYF